The 25 T cell receptor beta chains listed next were all sequenced from one sample in a study of blood T cell repertoires in COVID-19 (dated by TCRdb to 2018 to 2021). Library construction relied on the immunoSEQ multiplex PCR assay. Imported from immuneACCESS, the table was reduced by TCRdb to in-frame sequences with V and J called. These copies leave out some clones; in studies compared against another copy, an unresolved V gene accounts for under half, and the cause of the remainder is not known. This sample holds 210,000 or so clones; approximately 91% were observed only once. The ten most abundant clones make up about 5% of the sample. What was sequenced was peripheral blood. These receptors were collected from a woman aged 40 to 50 with acute or convalescent COVID-19.

The gene calls are TRBV5-1 and TRBJ2-5; TRBD2 might be the D (6 bases). Germline CDR1 reads SGHRS; CDR2 reads YFSETQ. The CDR3 loop spans 14 amino acids. Trimming took 5 bases from V and 2 from J, leaving 13 bases between them. As DNA, the CDR3 is TGCGCCAGCAGACCAACCGGGAGTCAAGAGACCCAGTACTTC. It is translated as CASRPTGSQETQYF. Looking up the rest from reference TRBV5-1 and TRBJ2-5 gives the full variable domain: KAGVTQTPRYLIKTRGQQVTLSCSPISGHRSVSWYQQTPGQGLQFLFEYFSETQRNKGNFPGRFSGRQFSNSRSEMNVSTLELGDSALYLCASRPTGSQETQYFGPGTRLLVL.

This chain uses TRBV2 with TRBJ1-1; D perhaps matches TRBD1 (6 bases). Trimming stripped 4 bases from V and 0 bases from J, with 12 bases between. CDR1 and CDR2 from the germline V gene are SNHLY and FYNNEI. CDR3 length: 15 residues. CDR3 DNA: TGTGCCAGCAGTGTCGTCAGGGGCCTGAACACTGAAGCTTTCTTT. Encoded protein: CASSVVRGLNTEAFF.

This clone was picked up one time. The rearrangement links TRBV4-2 to TRBJ1-1, with a weak D call TRBD1 (6 bases). With 0 bases removed from V and 4 bases from J, the gap between germline ends came to 21 bases. Per germline, CDR1 LGHNA and CDR2 YNFKEQ. This CDR3 spans 18 amino acids. CDR3 loop: CASSQDLRSQGVGTEAFF. The CDR3, as DNA: TGTGCCAGCAGCCAAGATCTCAGGTCACAGGGAGTCGGCACTGAAGCTTTCTTT.

V and J are TRBV15 and TRBJ1-3; possibly TRBD1 for D (6 bases). V lost 8 bases and J 1 base, leaving 15 bases between the germline ends. The germline CDR1 and CDR2 sequences are LNHNV and YYDKDF (reference sequence). The CDR3 covers 15 residues. CDR3: CATGGPDASGNTIYF. The CDR3 DNA is TGTGCCACCGGGGGCCCAGATGCATCTGGAAACACCATATATTTT. Full variable domain (outside the CDR3, taken from reference TRBV15 and TRBJ1-3): DAMVIQNPRYQVTQFGKPVTLSCSQTLNHNVMYWYQQKSSQAPKLLFHYYDKDFNNEADTPDNFQSRRPNTSFCFLDIRSPGLGDTAMYLCATGGPDASGNTIYFGEGSWLTVV.

The genes are TRBV24-1 and TRBJ1-5; D is possibly TRBD1 (5 bases). Germline V lookup: CDR1 KGHDR, CDR2 SFDVKD. Between the trimmed V and J ends, which lost 6 bases and 3 bases, there was a span of 14 bases. The length of the CDR3 is 15 residues. Here the CDR3 DNA reads TGTGCCACCAGTAGTGACAGAAGTCTCAATCAGCCCCAGCATTTT. This encodes CATSSDRSLNQPQHF.

The chain has TRBV18 and TRBJ1-2, with TRBD1 matching 8 bases. CDR1 and CDR2 (germline): KGHSH, LQKENI. Unmatched junction bases numbered 3, after V lost 6 bases and J lost 6 bases. The CDR3 has 12 residues. As DNA, the CDR3 is TGTGCCAGCTCGGAGGACAGGGATGGCTACACCTTC. Translating gives CASSEDRDGYTF.

The chain couples TRBV19 to TRBJ1-4, with D unclear. CDR1 LNHDA and CDR2 SQIVND come from the germline V gene (reference sequence). The CDR3 runs 14 residues. Trimming shortened V by 5 bases and J by 4 bases, and 11 bases separated the two germline ends. The CDR3 sequence: CASSVQVLNEKLFF. The CDR3 region has the DNA TGTGCCAGTAGTGTACAAGTTCTTAATGAAAAACTGTTTTTT.

This clone was seen once. The V gene is TRBV7-2, the J gene TRBJ1-6; D is undetermined. Germline V CDR1 and CDR2: SGHTA, FQGNSA. Trimming left V 5 bases short and J 10 bases short, with 9 bases between. The CDR3 runs to 12 residues. The CDR3 region is CASSAMRSPLHF. In DNA form, the CDR3 reads TGTGCCAGCAGCGCCATGAGGTCACCCCTCCACTTT.

The chain combines TRBV19 with TRBJ2-4; TRBD2 might be the D (7 bases). The CDR3 extends over 14 amino acids. The germline V gene has CDR1 LNHDA and CDR2 SQIVND (reference sequence). Trimming took 8 bases from V and 4 from J, leaving 15 bases between them. In nucleotides, the CDR3 is TGTGCCAGTGAACAGGGAGGGGGTAAAAACATTCAGTACTTC. This translates into CASEQGGGKNIQYF.

The chain combines TRBV9 with TRBJ1-1, with 8 bases that match TRBD1. This CDR3 is 13 amino acids long. CDR1 is SGDLS, CDR2 YYNGEE, per germline. J gave up 12 bases and V 2 bases, and 9 bases lay outside the gene matches. The chain's CDR3 is CASSVSGGASPFF. Here the CDR3 DNA reads TGTGCCAGCAGCGTCTCAGGGGGCGCGAGTCCTTTCTTT.

Only a few counts were recorded for this clone. The V gene is TRBV6-4, the J gene TRBJ1-1, with 11 positions matching TRBD1. Germline V CDR1 and CDR2: MRHNA, SNTAGT. The CDR3 length is 14 residues. V gave up 3 bases and J gave up 4 bases; unmatched junction bases: 1. Here the CDR3 reads CASSEGTGGTEAFF. CDR3 in DNA: TGTGCCAGCAGTGAGGGGACAGGGGGCACTGAAGCTTTCTTT.

CDR3 residues: CASSLAAGELFF. CDR3 in DNA: TGTGCCAGCAGCTTGGCGGCCGGGGAGCTGTTTTTT. V gene TRBV5-4 combines with J gene TRBJ2-2; D gene uncertain. Germline CDR1 SGHNT, CDR2 YYREEE (reference sequence). Trimming removed 0 bases from V and 6 bases from J, with 3 bases in between. This CDR3 has 12 amino acids.

The chain combines TRBV19 with TRBJ1-4; no clear D. Germline-derived CDR1 and CDR2 are LNHDA and SQIVND (reference sequence). V was clipped by 6 bases and J by 15 bases, with 14 bases between them. This CDR3 spans 11 amino acids. CDR3 nucleotide sequence: TGTGCCAGTAGCGGAGGCTCGAGGGTGTTTTTT. It yields the protein CASSGGSRVFF. Full variable domain (missing parts from reference TRBV19 and TRBJ1-4): DGGITQSPKYLFRKEGQNVTLSCEQNLNHDAMYWYRQDPGQGLRLIYYSQIVNDFQKGDIAEGYSVSREKKESFPLTVTSAQKNPTAFYLCASSGGSRVFFGSGTQLSVL.

The rearrangement links TRBV10-3 to TRBJ2-7, with 7 bases that match TRBD2. After removal of 4 bases from V and 4 bases from J, the junction contained 4 bases not matched to a gene. Germline V lookup: CDR1 ENHRY, CDR2 SYGVKD. This CDR3 contains 13 residues. The CDR3 region has the DNA TGTGCCATCAGTGGGGGGGGAGGGTACGAGCAGTACGTC. It specifies CAISGGGGYEQYV.

The chain carries TRBV5-1 and TRBJ1-2, with 9 bases lining up with TRBD1. V trimming: 4 bases; J trimming: 8 bases; junction bases outside the gene matches: 3. In germline, CDR1 is SGHRS, CDR2 YFSETQ. This CDR3 spans 12 amino acids. The CDR3 region is CASSRGQGGYTF. The CDR3 nucleotides are TGCGCCAGCAGCCGAGGACAGGGGGGCTACACCTTC.

V usage is TRBV10-3 and J usage is TRBJ1-2, with a tentative D call TRBD1 (6 bases). This CDR3 has 13 amino acids. Trimming shortened V by 7 bases and J by 4 bases, and 13 bases separated the two germline ends. CDR1 and CDR2 (germline): ENHRY, SYGVKD. DNA for the CDR3: TGTGCCATCACCGGTGGGGGCAGCTATGGCTACACCTTC. Protein: CAITGGGSYGYTF.

This clone was seen just once. One end of the junction is discordant with germline, which a read error may explain. This chain's CDR3 is CASSSGTGNAEAFF. The CDR3 nucleotides are TGTGCCAGCAGCTCAGGGACAGGGAACGCTGAAGCTTTCTTT. The rearrangement links TRBV11-2 to TRBJ1-1; the match to TRBD1 covers 9 bases. CDR1 is SGHAT, CDR2 FQNNGV, per germline. This CDR3 is 14 amino acids long.

The gene calls are TRBV7-9 and TRBJ1-1; D is ambiguous. There are 15 residues in the CDR3. The germline V gene encodes CDR1 SEHNR and CDR2 FQNEAQ (reference sequence). The V end lost 2 bases, the J end lost 4 bases, and 14 bases lay between the germline ends. The DNA for the CDR3 is TGTGCCAGCAGCTTAAGTTTCGGAGGGAGCACTGAAGCTTTCTTT. The encoded protein is CASSLSFGGSTEAFF.

The chain has TRBV27 and TRBJ2-1, with 11 positions matching TRBD2. V gave up 5 bases and J gave up 6 bases; unmatched junction bases: 9. Germline V gives CDR1 MNHEY, CDR2 SMNVEV (reference sequence). CDR3 length equals 16 residues. The CDR3 loop reads CASSPLFSGGANEQFF. The CDR3 DNA reads TGTGCCAGCAGTCCCCTTTTTAGCGGGGGGGCCAATGAGCAGTTCTTC.

The rearrangement links TRBV30 to TRBJ1-1; no clear D. This CDR3 is 13 amino acids long. Trimming took 0 bases from V and 6 from J, leaving 11 bases between them. The germline gives CDR1 GTSNPN, CDR2 SVGIG (reference sequence). CDR3 loop: CAWSVPGNPEAFF. In DNA form, the CDR3 reads TGTGCCTGGAGTGTCCCCGGTAACCCTGAAGCTTTCTTT.

This chain joins TRBV29-1 and TRBJ1-1; the match to TRBD1 covers 8 bases. The junction had 8 bases not matched to a gene; V was cut back by 0 bases and J by 5 bases. CDR1 is SQVTM and CDR2 is ANQGSEA in the germline V gene. CDR3 length equals 15 residues. The CDR3 here is CSVEDAGQGRTEAFF. CDR3 DNA sequence: TGCAGCGTTGAAGATGCAGGACAGGGAAGGACTGAAGCTTTCTTT.

This clone was detected only once. The V and J genes are TRBV2 and TRBJ2-5, with a possible D match to TRBD2 (6 bases). Trimming left V 6 bases short and J 5 bases short, with 16 bases between. The length of the CDR3 is 14 residues. Per the germline V gene, CDR1 is SNHLY and CDR2 is FYNNEI. The CDR3 coding sequence is TGTGCCAGCAGGGAGGTTGGAGGAGGGGAGACCCAGTACTTC. It yields the protein CASREVGGGETQYF. Variable domain in full (rest from reference TRBV2 and TRBJ2-5): EPEVTQTPSHQVTQMGQEVILRCVPISNHLYFYWYRQILGQKVEFLVSFYNNEISEKSEIFDDQFSVERPDGSNFTLKIRSTKLEDSAMYFCASREVGGGETQYFGPGTRLLVL.

This chain links TRBV7-3 with TRBJ2-3, with 9 positions matching TRBD2. Germline CDR1 reads SGHTA; CDR2 reads FQGTGA. The ends lost 6 bases at V and 2 bases at J; junction bases unmatched: 6. The CDR3 loop spans 15 amino acids. CDR3 amino acids: CASSPSGRNTDTQYF. The CDR3 DNA sequence: TGTGCCAGCAGTCCAAGCGGGAGGAACACAGATACGCAGTATTTT.

The J gene is TRBJ1-2, the V gene TRBV6-5; D may be TRBD1 (5 bases). The CDR3 sequence is 13 residues long. Trimming removed 7 bases from V and 4 bases from J, with 13 bases in between. CDR1 is MNHEY and CDR2 is SVGAGI in the germline V gene. Here the CDR3 reads CASNPGRGYGYTF. For the CDR3, the DNA is TGTGCCAGCAACCCGGGTAGGGGCTATGGCTACACCTTC.

The chain has TRBV24-1 and TRBJ1-1; a weak D match, TRBD1 (6 bases). V lost 2 bases and J 3 bases, leaving 9 bases between the germline ends. The CDR3 is 14 residues long. The germline V gene has CDR1 KGHDR and CDR2 SFDVKD. CDR3 loop: CATSDSGQHTEAFF. CDR3 nucleotides: TGTGCCACCAGTGATTCTGGACAGCACACTGAAGCTTTCTTT.